Listed here are 11 T cell receptor gamma chains from one sample, sequenced in a study of gamma-delta chains in newborns, infants, children. TCRdb fed the reads to CATT. The repertoire includes 1,200 or so gamma-chain clones, around three fifths of them detected once, and under 35% sits in the top ten. Sequences were obtained from blood. The source is a child who was a newborn, infant or young child, either healthy, febrile or measles-vaccinated (not recorded which).

The V gene is TRGV9, the J gene TRGJP. The J gene, missing from TCRdb, was assigned here through DNA to germline matching. Trimming cost V 9 bases and J 1 base; bases outside gene matches: 3. Germline V lookup: CDR1 GITISATS, CDR2 ISYDGTV (reference sequence). CDR3 length: 15 residues. The CDR3 here is CALRGQELGKKIKVF. The CDR3 region has the DNA TGTGCCTTGCGGGGGCAAGAGTTGGGCAAAAAAATCAAGGTATTT.

The chain uses TRGV8 and TRGJP. The J gene is not listed in TCRdb, so it was assigned here from a DNA match to germline. This CDR3 spans 16 amino acids. Germline lookup yields CDR1 VENAVY and CDR2 YDSYNSRV. The junction had 2 bases not matched to a gene; V was cut back by 4 bases and J by 2 bases. CDR3 amino acids: CATWERQELGKKIKVF. The CDR3 DNA sequence: TGTGCCACCTGGGAAAGGCAAGAGTTGGGCAAAAAAATCAAGGTATTT.

Comment on this clone: The sample contains more than one DNA sequence encoding this CDR3. The V call is TRGV9, the J call TRGJP. No J gene was available from TCRdb, and it was assigned here by a germline match of the DNA. CDR1 and CDR2 from the germline V gene are GITISATS and ISYDGTV (reference sequence). V lost 0 bases and J lost 10; bases outside the gene matches: 3. This CDR3 region has 15 residues. The CDR3 is CALWEVQLGKKIKVF. In DNA, the CDR3 is TGTGCCTTGTGGGAGGTGCAATTGGGCAAAAAAATCAAGGTATTT.

The chain links TRGV9 to TRGJ1 or TRGJ2. Matching the DNA to germline supplied the J gene, which TCRdb does not give. Germline CDR1 reads GITISATS; CDR2 reads ISYDGTV (reference sequence). The CDR3 totals 11 residues. With V trimmed by 2 bases and J by 10 bases, 5 bases remained unmatched. CDR3 protein: CALWEDKKKLF. Here the CDR3 DNA reads TGTGCCTTGTGGGAGGATAAAAAGAAACTCTTT.

The chain carries TRGV2 and TRGJ1 or TRGJ2. Germline matching of the DNA provided the J gene here, since TCRdb leaves it blank. CDR3 length: 13 amino acids. CDR1 is EGSNGY and CDR2 is YDSYNSKV in the germline V gene. V dropped 0 bases and J dropped 3; count of bases not matched to a gene: 2. CDR3 sequence (DNA): TGTGCCACCTGGGACGGGCTTTATTATAAGAAACTCTTT. Encoded protein: CATWDGLYYKKLF.

This clone occurred a few times. The chain carries TRGV2 and TRGJ1 or TRGJ2. The J gene was missing in TCRdb and was found by matching the end of the DNA to germline. The trim removed 0 bases at V and 7 bases at J, leaving 3 bases unmatched. Germline CDR1 EGSNGY, CDR2 YDSYNSKV. CDR3 size: 12 residues. CDR3 protein: CATWDGRYKKLF. The DNA for the CDR3 is TGTGCCACCTGGGACGGGCGCTATAAGAAACTCTTT.

V usage is TRGV9 and J usage is TRGJP. The J gene, left out of TCRdb, was set here by checking the DNA against germline. Germline assignment: CDR1 GITISATS and CDR2 ISYDGTV (reference sequence). J gave up 5 bases and V 1 base, and 5 bases lay outside the gene matches. The CDR3 consists of 17 residues. The CDR3 here is CALWEVPEELGKKIKVF. CDR3 nucleotides: TGTGCCTTGTGGGAGGTTCCAGAAGAGTTGGGCAAAAAAATCAAGGTATTT.

This clone was picked up one time. The rearrangement joins TRGV3 to TRGJ1 or TRGJ2. Because TCRdb records no J gene, it was assigned here through a match of the DNA to germline. The CDR3 is made up of 12 amino acids. Germline V gene data show CDR1 as VTNTFY and CDR2 as YDVSTARD (reference sequence). Trimming at V came to 6 bases and at J to 3 bases, leaving 5 bases not matched to a gene. In nucleotides, the CDR3 is TGTGCCACCTGGACCCTTTATTATAAGAAACTCTTT. Residues: CATWTLYYKKLF.

The table lists this clone with a count of one. The junction differs from germline at one of its ends, possibly a read error. The chain links TRGV2 to TRGJ1 or TRGJ2. The J gene comes from matching the DNA to germline here; TCRdb lacks it. The germline V gene encodes CDR1 EGSNGY and CDR2 YDSYNSKV. This CDR3 region has 14 residues. The CDR3 DNA reads as TGTACCACCTGGGACGGGCCTAATTATTATAAGAAACTCTTT. The encoded protein is CTTWDGPNYYKKLF.

Turning to this clone: The sample contains more than one DNA sequence encoding this CDR3. This chain uses TRGV9 with TRGJP. The J gene is not listed in TCRdb, so it was assigned here from a DNA match to germline. Losses at the gene ends were 0 bases for V and 5 bases for J; bases not matched to a gene: 4. This CDR3 region has 17 residues. CDR1 is GITISATS, CDR2 ISYDGTV, per germline (reference sequence). The CDR3 spells CALWEVQKELGKKIKVF. The CDR3 region has the DNA TGTGCCTTGTGGGAGGTGCAAAAAGAGTTGGGCAAAAAAATCAAGGTATTT.

A note on this clone: Distinct nucleotide sequences in the sample also encode this CDR3. The rearrangement joins TRGV4 to TRGJ1 or TRGJ2. In the absence of a J gene in TCRdb, the DNA was matched to germline to assign it here. Germline CDR1 reads EGSTGY; CDR2 reads YDSYTSSV. Germline trimming cut 1 base from V and 6 bases from J; bases unmatched to any gene: 3. This CDR3 contains 12 residues. This CDR3 reads CATWDGGYKKLF. CDR3 nucleotides: TGTGCCACCTGGGATGGTGGTTATAAGAAACTCTTT.